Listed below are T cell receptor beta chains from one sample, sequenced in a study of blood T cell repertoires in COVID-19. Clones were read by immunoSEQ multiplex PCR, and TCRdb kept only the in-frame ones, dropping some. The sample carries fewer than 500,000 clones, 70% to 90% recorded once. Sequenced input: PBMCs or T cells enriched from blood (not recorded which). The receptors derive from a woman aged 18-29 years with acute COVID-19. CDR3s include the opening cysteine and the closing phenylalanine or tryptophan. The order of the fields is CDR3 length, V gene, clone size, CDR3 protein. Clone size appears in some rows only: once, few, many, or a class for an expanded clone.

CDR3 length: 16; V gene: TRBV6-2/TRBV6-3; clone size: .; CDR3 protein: CASSHNADRAYEKLFF
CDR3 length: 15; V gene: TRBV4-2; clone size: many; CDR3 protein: CASSQDRSANYGYTF
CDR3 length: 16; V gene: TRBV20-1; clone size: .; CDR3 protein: CSASGQGTQFIYGYTF
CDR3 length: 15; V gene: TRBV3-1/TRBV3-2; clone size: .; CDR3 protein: CASSLGGGNTGELFF
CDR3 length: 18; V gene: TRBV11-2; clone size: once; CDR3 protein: CASSLDGTSGGRSYEQYF
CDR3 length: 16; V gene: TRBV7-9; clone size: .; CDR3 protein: CASSVGSGIGEETQYF
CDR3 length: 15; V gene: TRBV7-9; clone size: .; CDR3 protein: CASSQGQGSTGELFF
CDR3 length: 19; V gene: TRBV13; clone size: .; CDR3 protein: CASSLAARAGWGLNTEAFF
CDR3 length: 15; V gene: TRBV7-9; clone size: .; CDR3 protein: CASSFGRVGTDTQYF
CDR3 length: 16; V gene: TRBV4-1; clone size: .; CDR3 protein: CASSQGPAGEEDTQYF
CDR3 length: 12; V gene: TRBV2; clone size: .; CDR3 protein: CASNVLGSGYTF
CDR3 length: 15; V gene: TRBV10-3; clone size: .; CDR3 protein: CAISVGGGTTDTQYF
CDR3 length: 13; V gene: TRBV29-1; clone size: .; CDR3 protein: CSVEGTVPYEQYF
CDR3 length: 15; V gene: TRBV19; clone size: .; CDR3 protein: CASSLRGGVTDTQYF
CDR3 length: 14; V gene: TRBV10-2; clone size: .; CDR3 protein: CASVGLANTGELFF
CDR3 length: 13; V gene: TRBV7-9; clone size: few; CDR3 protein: CASSTRGRVEAFF
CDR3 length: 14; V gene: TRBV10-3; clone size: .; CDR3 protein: CAISGTSGRDTQYF
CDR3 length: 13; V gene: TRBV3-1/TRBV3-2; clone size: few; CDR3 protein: CASSQTGWAEAFF
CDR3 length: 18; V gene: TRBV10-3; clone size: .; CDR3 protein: CATTGGPTGGQGNTEAFF
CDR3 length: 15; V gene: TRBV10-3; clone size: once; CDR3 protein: CAISESAGDADTQYF
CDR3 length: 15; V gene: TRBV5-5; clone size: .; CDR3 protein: CASSLSSRGSYEQYF
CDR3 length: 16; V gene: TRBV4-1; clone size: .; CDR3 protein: CASSQDRDRVTDTQYF